What follows are 21 T cell receptor beta chains derived from one specimen sequenced in a study of shared clonotypes between healthy human individuals (dated by TCRdb to the early 2020s). The library was made by the immunoSEQ multiplex PCR assay. TCRdb holds this immuneACCESS table with in-frame rearrangements only. Some clones are missing; in checked studies, unresolved V genes explain under half, and the rest has no known cause. Within this sample are some 2,500,000 clones, with 93% of them counted one time only. More than 0.35% of the sample goes to the ten largest clones. The sequenced sample consisted of naive CD4+ T cells from PBMCs. Explained via the paper, the cell subset or site label denotes: CD45RA+ positively selected. These receptors came from a man between 18 and 29 years old in good health. Some clones in this sample may be carry-over from other donors' samples.

The chain uses TRBV28 and TRBJ2-3, with TRBD2 matching over 13 bases. Germline V CDR1 and CDR2: MDHEN, SYDVKM. The CDR3 extends over 18 amino acids. The V and J ends lost 5 bases and 5 bases, in that order; junction bases with no gene match: 13. The chain's CDR3 is CASSHPLRTSGSIDTQYF. In DNA form, the CDR3 reads TGTGCCAGCAGTCACCCCCTCCGGACTAGCGGGAGTATAGATACGCAGTATTTT. Full variable domain (remainder filled in from reference TRBV28 and TRBJ2-3): DVKVTQSSRYLVKRTGEKVFLECVQDMDHENMFWYRQDPGLGLRLIYFSYDVKMKEKGDIPEGYSVSREKKERFSLILESASTNQTSMYLCASSHPLRTSGSIDTQYFGPGTRLTVL.

The V call is TRBV7-3, the J call TRBJ2-3; tentative D call: TRBD1 (7 bases). This CDR3 has 15 amino acids. The germline CDR1 and CDR2 sequences are SGHTA and FQGTGA. Trimming pared 5 bases from V and 2 bases from J, leaving 14 bases between. CDR3 sequence reads: CASSPQGGYTDTQYF. The CDR3 coding sequence is TGTGCCAGCAGCCCGCAGGGGGGCTACACAGATACGCAGTATTTT.

This chain uses TRBV9 with TRBJ2-1; D is unclear. In germline, CDR1 is SGDLS, CDR2 YYNGEE. This CDR3 comprises 17 residues. V lost 0 bases, J lost 0 bases, and 13 bases lay in between. The CDR3 loop is CASSVDPAVGSYNEQFF. CDR3 DNA sequence: TGTGCCAGCAGCGTAGATCCGGCCGTAGGCTCCTACAATGAGCAGTTCTTC.

CDR3 region: CASHAGRGMNTEAFF. CDR3 DNA: TGTGCCAGCCACGCGGGCCGTGGCATGAACACTGAAGCTTTCTTT. V gene TRBV27 combines with J gene TRBJ1-1; D not resolved. Germline V CDR1 and CDR2: MNHEY, SMNVEV (reference sequence). Trimming removed 8 bases from V and 0 bases from J, with 16 bases in between. This CDR3 spans 15 amino acids.

This sequence joins TRBV18 and TRBJ1-5, with D perhaps TRBD1 (5 bases). The CDR3 length is 14 residues. V dropped 8 bases and J dropped 4 bases, with 15 bases sitting between them. The germline CDR1 and CDR2 sequences are KGHSH and LQKENI. For the CDR3, the DNA is TGTGCCAGCGCGGGGACCGCAAGAAATCAGCCCCAGCATTTT. Translation gives CASAGTARNQPQHF.

The chain carries TRBV18 and TRBJ2-5; no definite D call. This CDR3 region has 15 residues. The ends were cut back, 2 bases at V and 4 bases at J, with 14 bases in the middle. Germline assignment: CDR1 KGHSH and CDR2 LQKENI. CDR3 in DNA: TGTGCCAGCTCACCAGGGGAAGGTTCTCGAGAGACCCAGTACTTC. Translated: CASSPGEGSRETQYF.

The rearrangement links TRBV6-1 to TRBJ2-7; D gene unclear. The CDR3 sequence is 14 residues long. V lost 1 base and J lost 1, with 8 bases in between. Per germline, CDR1 MNHNS and CDR2 SASEGT. Here the CDR3 reads CASSEVAGSYEQYF. The DNA for the CDR3 is TGTGCCAGCAGTGAAGTTGCAGGTTCCTACGAGCAGTACTTC.

The chain carries TRBV4-1 and TRBJ2-3, with 10 nucleotides matching TRBD1. J lost 12 bases, V lost 4 bases, and 19 bases had no gene match. Germline assignment: CDR1 MGHRA and CDR2 YSYEKL. CDR3 length: 17 amino acids. The CDR3 is CASSRPSRDRGPWVQYF. The DNA for the CDR3 is TGCGCCAGCAGCCGCCCGTCCCGGGACAGGGGCCCTTGGGTCCAGTATTTT.

The chain joins TRBV6-4 to TRBJ1-5; D ambiguous. The V and J ends lost 0 bases and 2 bases respectively, with 20 bases between them. The CDR3 is 19 amino acids. Germline values: CDR1 MRHNA, CDR2 SNTAGT. CDR3 in amino acids: CASSDSKWAVGKGNQPQHF. The CDR3 DNA is TGTGCCAGCAGTGACTCTAAATGGGCGGTTGGTAAGGGCAATCAGCCCCAGCATTTT.

This chain uses TRBV28 with TRBJ2-6; TRBD1 is a possible D gene (6 bases). This CDR3 is built from 17 residues. The germline V and J ends were trimmed by 8 bases and 0 bases, with 17 bases remaining between them. CDR1 MDHEN and CDR2 SYDVKM come from the germline V gene. The CDR3, as DNA: TGTGCCAGCCTGGACAGCCTAATTAGCTCTGGGGCCAACGTCCTGACTTTC. Translating gives CASLDSLISSGANVLTF.

For this clone: Other DNA sequences in the sample encode the same CDR3. This rearrangement joins TRBV5-5 to TRBJ2-6; D gene uncertain. This CDR3 has 13 residues. V was shortened by 0 bases and J by 4 bases, with 2 bases between the two germline ends. Germline values: CDR1 SGHKS, CDR2 YYEKEE (reference sequence). CDR3 sequence (DNA): TGTGCCAGCAGCTTGGCAGGGGCCAACGTCCTGACTTTC. Protein product: CASSLAGANVLTF. The full variable domain, with the rest looked up from reference TRBV5-5 and TRBJ2-6, is DAGVTQSPTHLIKTRGQQVTLRCSPISGHKSVSWYQQVLGQGPQFIFQYYEKEERGRGNFPDRFSARQFPNYSSELNVNALLLGDSALYLCASSLAGANVLTFGAGSRLTVL.

As DNA, the CDR3 is TGTGCCAGCAGTGAGCAGGGGTATGGCTATGGCTACACCTTC. This encodes CASSEQGYGYGYTF. This rearrangement joins TRBV6-1 to TRBJ1-2; D perhaps matches TRBD1 (6 bases). CDR3 length: 14 amino acids. Deletions cut 3 bases from V and 4 bases from J, with 12 bases between. Germline CDR1 and CDR2: MNHNS and SASEGT.

The V gene is TRBV6-1, the J gene TRBJ2-1, with D perhaps TRBD1 or TRBD2 (6 bases each). The V and J ends lost 8 bases and 9 bases respectively, with 14 bases between them. The CDR3 covers 12 residues. Germline V lookup: CDR1 MNHNS, CDR2 SASEGT. CDR3 residues: CASPGGLGEQFF. CDR3 nucleotide sequence: TGTGCCAGCCCCGGGGGCCTCGGTGAGCAGTTCTTC.

This clone appeared a few times. This sequence joins TRBV5-1 and TRBJ1-1, with D possibly being TRBD1 (6 bases). CDR1 and CDR2 from the germline V gene are SGHRS and YFSETQ. This CDR3 contains 14 residues. V was clipped by 7 bases and J by 3 bases, with 16 bases between them. The CDR3 nucleotides are TGCGCCAGCGCCGAACAGGGAGAGTACACTGAAGCTTTCTTT. Encoded protein: CASAEQGEYTEAFF. The complete variable domain, with remaining parts taken from reference TRBV5-1 and TRBJ1-1, reads KAGVTQTPRYLIKTRGQQVTLSCSPISGHRSVSWYQQTPGQGLQFLFEYFSETQRNKGNFPGRFSGRQFSNSRSEMNVSTLELGDSALYLCASAEQGEYTEAFFGQGTRLTVV.

The rearrangement joins TRBV9 to TRBJ1-1; D is unclear. The germline V gene encodes CDR1 SGDLS and CDR2 YYNGEE. Trimming removed 0 bases at V and 3 bases at J, with 9 bases between. This CDR3 is 14 amino acids long. DNA for the CDR3: TGTGCCAGCAGCGTAGAGCCTAGGGACACTGAAGCTTTCTTT. It translates to CASSVEPRDTEAFF.

This rearrangement joins TRBV18 to TRBJ1-5; D not resolved. CDR3 size: 14 residues. The V gene's germline CDR1 is KGHSH and CDR2 LQKENI. Trimming took 3 bases from V and 8 from J, leaving 14 bases between them. The CDR3 reads CASSPRTGFEPQHF. DNA of the CDR3: TGTGCCAGCTCACCGCGGACGGGCTTCGAGCCCCAGCATTTT.

The chain carries TRBV5-5 and TRBJ2-7; D is tentatively TRBD1 or TRBD2 (5 bases each). The CDR3 totals 15 residues. Trimming left V 0 bases short and J 2 bases short, with 12 bases between. CDR1 and CDR2 from the germline V gene are SGHKS and YYEKEE (reference sequence). The CDR3 DNA sequence: TGTGCCAGCAGCTTGGTCTTCGGGGACCCCTACGAGCAGTACTTC. This gives the protein CASSLVFGDPYEQYF. The variable domain in full, with the rest retrieved from reference TRBV5-5 and TRBJ2-7, is DAGVTQSPTHLIKTRGQQVTLRCSPISGHKSVSWYQQVLGQGPQFIFQYYEKEERGRGNFPDRFSARQFPNYSSELNVNALLLGDSALYLCASSLVFGDPYEQYFGPGTRLTVT.

This clone was seen a single time. This chain joins TRBV4-1 and TRBJ2-4; the match to TRBD1 covers 9 bases. Germline values: CDR1 MGHRA, CDR2 YSYEKL. Trimming removed 4 bases from V and 1 base from J; junction bases left unmatched: 17. There are 20 residues in the CDR3. The CDR3 loop reads CASSRTNGDRGIIAKNIQYF. CDR3 in DNA: TGCGCCAGCAGCCGCACCAATGGAGACAGGGGGATTATTGCCAAAAACATTCAGTACTTC.

CDR3: CASSESRASNTGELFF. The CDR3 DNA reads TGCGCCAGCAGTGAGTCCCGAGCTTCGAACACCGGGGAGCTGTTTTTT. V is TRBV10-2 and J is TRBJ2-2; D gene ambiguous. The V end was cut by 0 bases, the J end by 0 bases, with 8 bases between. The CDR3 is 16 residues long. The germline CDR1 and CDR2 sequences are WSHSY and SAAADI.

The chain uses TRBV7-9 and TRBJ1-2; tentatively, D is TRBD1 (5 bases). The CDR3 is 14 residues long. CDR1 SEHNR and CDR2 FQNEAQ come from the germline V gene (reference sequence). The V and J ends lost 5 bases and 4 bases respectively, with 14 bases between them. CDR3 bases: TGTGCCAGCAGCCGGGGGGGAGAAGGCTATGGCTACACCTTC. It specifies CASSRGGEGYGYTF.

The J gene is TRBJ2-7, the V gene TRBV7-2; D is perhaps TRBD1 or TRBD2 (5 bases each). Trimming stripped 5 bases from V and 0 bases from J, with 11 bases between. Germline V gene sequence: CDR1 SGHTA, CDR2 FQGNSA. The CDR3 length is 14 residues. CDR3 sequence (DNA): TGTGCCAGCAGCCCAACCGGGACCTCCTACGAGCAGTACTTC. As protein: CASSPTGTSYEQYF.